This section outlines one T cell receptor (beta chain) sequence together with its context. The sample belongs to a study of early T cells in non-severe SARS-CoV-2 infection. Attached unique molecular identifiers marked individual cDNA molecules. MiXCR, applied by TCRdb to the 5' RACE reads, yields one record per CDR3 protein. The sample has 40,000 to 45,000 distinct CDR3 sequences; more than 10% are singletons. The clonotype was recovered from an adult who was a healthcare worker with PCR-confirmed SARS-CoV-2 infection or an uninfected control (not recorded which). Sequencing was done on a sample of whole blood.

Here the CDR3 reads CASSLGVWRGTQETQYF. CDR3 DNA: TGTGCCAGCAGCTTAGGGGTTTGGCGGGGGACCCAAGAGACCCAGTACTTC. The chain carries TRBV7-2 and TRBJ2-5; 7 bases agree with TRBD2. The ends lost 1 base at V and 1 base at J; junction bases unmatched: 9. The CDR3 spans 17 residues. Per the germline V gene, CDR1 is SGHTA and CDR2 is FQGNSA.